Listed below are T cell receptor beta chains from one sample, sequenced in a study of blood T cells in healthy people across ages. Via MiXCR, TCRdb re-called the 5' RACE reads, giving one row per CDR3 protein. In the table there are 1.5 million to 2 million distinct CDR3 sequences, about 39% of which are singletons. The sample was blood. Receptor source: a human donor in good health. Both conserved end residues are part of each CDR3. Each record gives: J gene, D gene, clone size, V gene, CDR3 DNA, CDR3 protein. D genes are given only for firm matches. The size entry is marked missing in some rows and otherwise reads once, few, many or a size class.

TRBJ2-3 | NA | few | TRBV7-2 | TGTGCCAGCAGAATGATTGGACAGTTCTACGGGGATACGCAGTATTTT | CASRMIGQFYGDTQYF
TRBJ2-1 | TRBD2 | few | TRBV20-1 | TGCAGTGCTAGGAAGGCTAGCGGGGGATACAATGAGCAGTTCTTC | CSARKASGGYNEQFF
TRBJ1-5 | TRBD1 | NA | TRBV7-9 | TGTGCCAGCAGCTCGGTGACAGGGTCGTCAAATCAGCCCCAGCATTTT | CASSSVTGSSNQPQHF
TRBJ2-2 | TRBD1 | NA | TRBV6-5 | TGTGCCAGCAGTTCAGAGGGGACAGCCGGGGAGCTGTTTTTT | CASSSEGTAGELFF
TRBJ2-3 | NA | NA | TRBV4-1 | TGCGCCAGCAGCCAAGATTGGGGCAGAGCAGATACGCAGTATTTT | CASSQDWGRADTQYF
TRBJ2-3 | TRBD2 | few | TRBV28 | TGTGCCAGCACCGAGGGACTAGCGGGGGGGACAGATACGCAGTATTTT | CASTEGLAGGTDTQYF
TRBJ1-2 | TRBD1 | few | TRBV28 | TGTGCCACCCAGACAGGGGGTCTCTATGGCTACACCTTC | CATQTGGLYGYTF
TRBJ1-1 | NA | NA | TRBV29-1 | TGCAGCGTTGGACAGCTCGAAGCTTTCTTT | CSVGQLEAFF
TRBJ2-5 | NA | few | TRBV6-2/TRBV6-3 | TGTGCCAGCAGCCCCCCGGGACCTCAAGAGACCCAGTACTTC | CASSPPGPQETQYF
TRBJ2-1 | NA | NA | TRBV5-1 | TGCGCCAGCAGCCGCCGGACAGCCTTAGTCTCCTACAATGAGCAGTTCTTC | CASSRRTALVSYNEQFF
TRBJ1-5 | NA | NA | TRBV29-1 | TGCAGCGTTAAGGGGAATAGCAATCAGCCCCAGCATTTT | CSVKGNSNQPQHF
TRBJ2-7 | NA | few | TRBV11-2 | TGTGCCAGCAGCTTAGCTTCAGCCTCCTACGAGCAGTACTTC | CASSLASASYEQYF
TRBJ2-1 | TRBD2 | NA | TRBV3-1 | TGTGCCAGCAGCCAAGGCCCTAGCGGGGGCCGCTCCTACAATGAGCAGTTCTTC | CASSQGPSGGRSYNEQFF
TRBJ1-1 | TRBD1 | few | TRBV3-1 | TGTGCCAGCAGACCAACTCGGACAGGAGCTGAAGCTTTCTTT | CASRPTRTGAEAFF
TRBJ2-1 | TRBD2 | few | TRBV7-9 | TGTGCCAGCAGCGCCCTAGCGGGCTCCTACAATGAGCAGTTCTTC | CASSALAGSYNEQFF
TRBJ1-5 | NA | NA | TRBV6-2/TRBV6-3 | TGTGCCAGCAGTATGACAGGACCCAATCAGCCCCAGCATTTT | CASSMTGPNQPQHF
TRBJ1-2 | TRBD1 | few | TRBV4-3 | TGCGCCAGCAGTCCCGGACAGGGGGCATTAGACTATGGCTACACCTTC | CASSPGQGALDYGYTF
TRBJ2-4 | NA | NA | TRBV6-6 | TGTGCCAGCAGCGGGGAACTAGCCAAAAACATTCAGTACTTC | CASSGELAKNIQYF
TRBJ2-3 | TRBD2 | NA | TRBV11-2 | TGTGCCAGCAGCTTACGGCTAGCGGGGAACACAGATACGCAGTATTTT | CASSLRLAGNTDTQYF